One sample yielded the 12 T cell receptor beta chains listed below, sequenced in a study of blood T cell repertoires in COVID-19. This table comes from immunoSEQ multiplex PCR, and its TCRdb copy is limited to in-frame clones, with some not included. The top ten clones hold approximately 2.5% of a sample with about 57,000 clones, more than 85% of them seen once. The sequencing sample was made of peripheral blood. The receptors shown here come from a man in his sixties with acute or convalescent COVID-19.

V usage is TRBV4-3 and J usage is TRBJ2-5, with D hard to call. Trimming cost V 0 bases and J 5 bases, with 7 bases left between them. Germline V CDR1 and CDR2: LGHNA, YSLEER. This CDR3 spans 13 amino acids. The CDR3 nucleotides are TGCGCCAGCAGCCAAGAAAAGAGCGAGACCCAGTACTTC. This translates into CASSQEKSETQYF.

As DNA, the CDR3 is TGTGCCAGCAGCCCCGGGGGGGCGAAACTGAACACTGAAGCTTTCTTT. Translated, it gives CASSPGGAKLNTEAFF. The rearrangement links TRBV7-6 to TRBJ1-1, with D maybe TRBD1 (6 bases). The V end lost 5 bases, the J end lost 0 bases, and 16 bases lay between the germline ends. This CDR3 contains 16 residues. Germline V gives CDR1 SGHVS, CDR2 FNYEAQ. Filled out from reference TRBV7-6 and TRBJ1-1, the complete variable domain reads GAGVSQSPRYKVTKRGQDVALRCDPISGHVSLYWYRQALGQGPEFLTYFNYEAQQDKSGLPNDRFSAERPEGSISTLTIQRTEQRDSAMYRCASSPGGAKLNTEAFFGQGTRLTVV.

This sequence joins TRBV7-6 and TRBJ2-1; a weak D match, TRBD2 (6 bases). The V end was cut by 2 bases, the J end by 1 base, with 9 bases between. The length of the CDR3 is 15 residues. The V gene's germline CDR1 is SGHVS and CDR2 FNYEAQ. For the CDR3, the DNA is TGTGCCAGCAGCTTAACGGGGGAGTCCTACAATGAGCAGTTCTTC. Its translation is CASSLTGESYNEQFF.

This CDR3 is CASSQGSGSYNEQFF. Written as DNA, the CDR3 is TGTGCCAGCAGCCAAGGGAGCGGGTCATACAATGAGCAGTTCTTC. The chain is built from TRBV4-2 and TRBJ2-1; D possibly corresponds to TRBD2 (6 bases). The CDR3 runs 15 residues. The V gene's germline CDR1 is LGHNA and CDR2 YNFKEQ. Deletions cut 1 base from V and 4 bases from J, with 11 bases between.

CDR3 coding DNA: TGTGCCAGCAGCGTAGTTGGACAGCTCGGGGAGACCCAGTACTTC. Translating gives CASSVVGQLGETQYF. This sequence joins TRBV9 and TRBJ2-5, with D possibly TRBD1 on 6 matching bases. Trimming left V 0 bases short and J 5 bases short, with 14 bases between. This CDR3 is built from 15 residues. Germline V lookup: CDR1 SGDLS, CDR2 YYNGEE.

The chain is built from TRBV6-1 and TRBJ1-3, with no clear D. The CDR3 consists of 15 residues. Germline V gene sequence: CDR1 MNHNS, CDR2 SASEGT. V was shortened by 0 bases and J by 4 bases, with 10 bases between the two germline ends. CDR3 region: CASSEAEGRGNTIYF. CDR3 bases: TGTGCCAGCAGTGAAGCAGAGGGCAGAGGAAACACCATATATTTT.

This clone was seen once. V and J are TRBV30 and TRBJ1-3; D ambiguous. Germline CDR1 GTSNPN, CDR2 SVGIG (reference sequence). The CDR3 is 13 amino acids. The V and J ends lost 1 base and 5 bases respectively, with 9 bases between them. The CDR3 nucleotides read TGTGCCTGGAGTGGGAGGGAGCGAAACACCATATATTTT. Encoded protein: CAWSGRERNTIYF.

DNA of the CDR3: TGTGCCAGCAGCCAAGTAGGAGGGATAACCTACGAGCAGTACTTC. This gives the protein CASSQVGGITYEQYF. V usage is TRBV14 and J usage is TRBJ2-7, with a possible D match to TRBD2 (6 bases). CDR3 length: 15 amino acids. The ends were cut back, 1 base at V and 2 bases at J, with 12 bases in the middle. Germline CDR1 reads SGHDN; CDR2 reads FVKESK.

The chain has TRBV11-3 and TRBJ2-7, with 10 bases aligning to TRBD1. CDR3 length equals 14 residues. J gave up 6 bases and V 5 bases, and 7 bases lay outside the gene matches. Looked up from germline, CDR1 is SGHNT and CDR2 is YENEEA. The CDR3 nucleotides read TGTGCCAGCAGCCCGGGACAGGGGTCGTCCGAGCAGTACTTC. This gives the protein CASSPGQGSSEQYF.

The CDR3: CASSLVAPSTDTQYF. CDR3 bases: TGCGCCAGCAGCTTGGTAGCGCCAAGCACAGATACGCAGTATTTT. V is TRBV5-1 and J is TRBJ2-3, with D maybe TRBD2 (5 bases). CDR3 length equals 15 residues. Trimming left V 0 bases short and J 0 bases short, with 8 bases between. CDR1 SGHRS and CDR2 YFSETQ come from the germline V gene.

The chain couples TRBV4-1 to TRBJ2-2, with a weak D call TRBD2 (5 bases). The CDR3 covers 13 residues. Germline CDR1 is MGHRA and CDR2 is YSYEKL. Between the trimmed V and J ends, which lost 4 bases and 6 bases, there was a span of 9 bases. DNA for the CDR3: TGCGCCAGCAGCCCACTAGGTTCCGGGGAGCTGTTTTTT. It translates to CASSPLGSGELFF.

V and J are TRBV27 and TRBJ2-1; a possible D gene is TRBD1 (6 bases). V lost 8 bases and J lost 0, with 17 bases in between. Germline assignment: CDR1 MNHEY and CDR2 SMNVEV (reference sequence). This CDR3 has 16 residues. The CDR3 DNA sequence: TGTGCCAGCGTTGGCACGGGACAAAGCTCCTACAATGAGCAGTTCTTC. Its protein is CASVGTGQSSYNEQFF.